The 29 T cell receptor beta chains given below trace back to one sample, sequenced in a study of shared clonotypes between healthy human individuals. Using immunoSEQ multiplex PCR, the repertoire was profiled, and TCRdb retains in-frame clones only, with some absent. The sample contains about 2 million clones, approximately 94% of which appear only once. Terminally differentiated effector memory CD45RA+ cells were left out of the naive CD8 fraction, which was CD45RO-negative and positively selected for CCR7. Sequencing input: naive CD8+ T cells sorted from blood. Source of these receptors: a man younger than 35 in good health.

The rearrangement joins TRBV27 to TRBJ1-2; D may be TRBD1 (5 bases). From germline, CDR1 is MNHEY and CDR2 SMNVEV (reference sequence). The CDR3 covers 16 residues. Trimming removed 5 bases from V and 4 bases from J, with 20 bases in between. As DNA, the CDR3 is TGTGCCAGCAGTACCCAATCAGGGATCGCTCCCTATGGCTACACCTTC. As protein: CASSTQSGIAPYGYTF.

The chain links TRBV30 to TRBJ2-7; tentatively, D is TRBD1 (6 bases). Germline V gene sequence: CDR1 GTSNPN, CDR2 SVGIG (reference sequence). The V end was cut by 2 bases, the J end by 4 bases, with 18 bases between. This CDR3 is built from 15 residues. The CDR3 bases are TGTGCCTGGAGTACCCAAAACCAGGGGAGTTACGAGCAGTACTTC. This codes for CAWSTQNQGSYEQYF.

This chain links TRBV30 with TRBJ1-1; D is perhaps TRBD1 (6 bases). V was shortened by 3 bases and J by 5 bases, with 13 bases between the two germline ends. This CDR3 has 13 amino acids. The germline V gene has CDR1 GTSNPN and CDR2 SVGIG (reference sequence). CDR3 sequence reads: CAWSVTGRTEAFF. The CDR3 DNA reads as TGTGCCTGGAGCGTAACAGGGCGAACTGAAGCTTTCTTT.

To note about this clone: In the same sample, other DNA sequences code for this CDR3. The chain employs TRBV4-1 and TRBJ2-5, with 10 bases that match TRBD1. The CDR3 extends over 15 amino acids. The germline gives CDR1 MGHRA, CDR2 YSYEKL. The junction had 3 bases not matched to a gene; V was cut back by 1 base and J by 4 bases. The CDR3 DNA reads TGCGCCAGCAGCCAAGGGACAGGGGGTTTAGAGACCCAGTACTTC. This sequence encodes CASSQGTGGLETQYF.

V usage is TRBV4-2 and J usage is TRBJ1-2; weak D call: TRBD1 (6 bases). This CDR3 spans 14 amino acids. Trimming stripped 0 bases from V and 8 bases from J, with 13 bases between. CDR1 and CDR2 (germline): LGHNA, YNFKEQ. CDR3 protein: CASSQDYGGEGYTF. The CDR3 DNA follows: TGTGCCAGCAGCCAAGATTACGGGGGCGAGGGCTACACCTTC.

J is TRBJ2-1 and V is TRBV4-2, with 13 bases aligning to TRBD2. The CDR3 is made up of 16 amino acids. Trimming at V came to 2 bases and at J to 9 bases, leaving 7 bases not matched to a gene. CDR1 LGHNA and CDR2 YNFKEQ come from the germline V gene. The CDR3 loop is CASSQTGLAGDSEQFF. The CDR3 DNA reads TGTGCCAGCAGCCAAACTGGACTAGCGGGAGATAGTGAGCAGTTCTTC.

CDR3: CASSMSSAPAGELFF. The CDR3 nucleotides read TGTGCCAGCAGTATGTCTAGCGCGCCGGCCGGGGAGCTGTTTTTT. The chain is built from TRBV27 and TRBJ2-2; a weak D match, TRBD2 (6 bases). Germline CDR1 MNHEY, CDR2 SMNVEV (reference sequence). The ends were cut back, 5 bases at V and 6 bases at J, with 16 bases in the middle. CDR3 size: 15 residues.

The chain joins TRBV27 to TRBJ1-2; a possible D gene is TRBD1 (5 bases). Looked up from germline, CDR1 is MNHEY and CDR2 is SMNVEV (reference sequence). This CDR3 is built from 14 residues. V was trimmed by 7 bases and J by 2 bases, leaving 14 bases between them. The CDR3 DNA reads as TGTGCCAGCACCCCGGGACCGTTAAACTATGGCTACACCTTC. It yields the protein CASTPGPLNYGYTF.

This clone was seen only once. V usage is TRBV11-2 and J usage is TRBJ2-7, with 8 bases aligning to TRBD1. Germline V gene data show CDR1 as SGHAT and CDR2 as FQNNGV. V dropped 5 bases and J dropped 1; count of bases not matched to a gene: 7. CDR3 length equals 15 residues. CDR3 region: CASSVDRGRSYEQYF. The CDR3 coding sequence is TGTGCCAGCAGCGTCGACAGGGGTCGGTCCTACGAGCAGTACTTC.

The J gene is TRBJ2-7, the V gene TRBV12-5; D gene unclear. V lost 6 bases to trimming and J lost 3 bases, with 18 bases between them. The CDR3 has 15 amino acids. CDR1 and CDR2 (germline): LGHNT, FRNRAP. The CDR3 DNA reads as TGTGCTAGTGGCTCCGGAGCGCAACCTAACTACGAGCAGTACTTC. This translates into CASGSGAQPNYEQYF.

This chain joins TRBV4-1 and TRBJ2-3; D ambiguous. This CDR3 region has 16 residues. The germline V gene encodes CDR1 MGHRA and CDR2 YSYEKL. V was shortened by 0 bases and J by 0 bases, with 10 bases between the two germline ends. The CDR3, as DNA: TGCGCCAGCAGCCAAGAGTCCTCTACCAGCACAGATACGCAGTATTTT. It encodes CASSQESSTSTDTQYF.

For this clone: Other DNA sequences from this sample encode an identical CDR3 as well. V gene TRBV6-5 combines with J gene TRBJ1-2, with D hard to call. CDR1 and CDR2 from the germline V gene are MNHEY and SVGAGI. The V end lost 3 bases, the J end lost 7 bases, and 12 bases lay between the germline ends. The CDR3 sequence is 13 residues long. CDR3 sequence reads: CASSYGEGGGYTF. The DNA of the CDR3 is TGTGCCAGCAGTTATGGAGAGGGCGGTGGCTACACCTTC.

About this clone itself: Other DNA sequences in this sample translate to the same CDR3. The V call is TRBV5-4, the J call TRBJ2-7, with a possible D match to TRBD1 (6 bases). The CDR3 spans 13 residues. The ends were cut back, 3 bases at V and 1 base at J, with 8 bases in the middle. Germline V gene lookup returns CDR1 SGHNT and CDR2 YYREEE (reference sequence). CDR3: CASSSQGSYEQYF. Here the CDR3 DNA reads TGTGCCAGCAGCTCTCAGGGGTCCTACGAGCAGTACTTC.

The chain carries TRBV9 and TRBJ2-1, with D hard to call. The CDR3 extends over 13 amino acids. V was pared by 0 bases and J by 6 bases, with 7 bases between. The germline gives CDR1 SGDLS, CDR2 YYNGEE. The CDR3 region has the DNA TGTGCCAGCAGCGTAGAACTGCCCAATGAGCAGTTCTTC. Protein product: CASSVELPNEQFF.

The V and J genes are TRBV5-4 and TRBJ1-2, with D possibly being TRBD1 (5 bases). V dropped 0 bases and J dropped 7 bases, with 10 bases sitting between them. Germline V gives CDR1 SGHNT, CDR2 YYREEE (reference sequence). The CDR3 is made up of 13 amino acids. CDR3 region: CASSLAGNIGYTF. CDR3 in DNA: TGTGCCAGCAGCTTGGCAGGGAACATTGGCTACACCTTC.

The chain uses TRBV5-6 and TRBJ2-2; D assignment may be TRBD1 or TRBD2 (5 bases each). Trimming took off 7 bases at V and 1 base at J, with 8 bases between the two ends. Germline V CDR1 and CDR2: SGHDT, YYEEEE. This CDR3 is 13 amino acids long. In nucleotides, the CDR3 is TGTGCCAGCGGGACGGTGAACACCGGGGAGCTGTTTTTT. Translation: CASGTVNTGELFF.

This clone was seen a single time. This sequence joins TRBV5-6 and TRBJ2-3, with TRBD1 identical over 12 bases. The V gene end was trimmed by 4 bases and the J gene end by 6 bases; junction bases not matched to a gene: 3. In germline, CDR1 is SGHDT, CDR2 YYEEEE. This CDR3 has 14 amino acids. In nucleotides, the CDR3 is TGTGCCAGCAGCATGGGACAGGGGGCTGATACGCAGTATTTT. It yields the protein CASSMGQGADTQYF.

V usage is TRBV5-6 and J usage is TRBJ2-2; D tentatively fits TRBD1 or TRBD2 (6 bases each). CDR1 and CDR2 from the germline V gene are SGHDT and YYEEEE. Trimming stripped 0 bases from V and 8 bases from J, with 20 bases between. The CDR3 is 17 residues long. The CDR3 is CASSLDAGHLVLGELFF. The CDR3 DNA sequence: TGTGCCAGCAGCTTGGATGCGGGACACCTCGTGTTAGGGGAGCTGTTTTTT.

This chain joins TRBV19 and TRBJ1-2; D gene uncertain. Germline V CDR1 and CDR2: LNHDA, SQIVND (reference sequence). The CDR3 loop spans 15 amino acids. V dropped 3 bases and J dropped 2 bases, with 13 bases sitting between them. The CDR3 DNA reads as TGTGCCAGTAGTATCCCTAGTGAGGGAAACTATGGCTACACCTTC. This encodes CASSIPSEGNYGYTF.

The chain has TRBV14 and TRBJ2-3, with 10 bases that match TRBD2. The CDR3 consists of 18 residues. The J segment lost 6 bases and the V segment lost 2 bases, leaving 14 bases of the junction unmatched. CDR1 is SGHDN and CDR2 is FVKESK in the germline V gene. The CDR3 sequence: CASSQTTAAGGLEDTQYF. The CDR3 DNA sequence: TGTGCCAGCAGCCAAACTACAGCAGCGGGGGGGCTAGAGGATACGCAGTATTTT. Together with reference TRBV14 and TRBJ2-3, the CDR3 gives the full variable domain: EAGVTQFPSHSVIEKGQTVTLRCDPISGHDNLYWYRRVMGKEIKFLLHFVKESKQDESGMPNNRFLAERTGGTYSTLKVQPAELEDSGVYFCASSQTTAAGGLEDTQYFGPGTRLTVL.

A note on this clone: The same CDR3 arises from other DNA sequences in this sample as well. The chain recombines TRBV11-2 with TRBJ1-2; TRBD1 matches at 11 bases. CDR3 length equals 15 residues. Germline CDR1 is SGHAT and CDR2 is FQNNGV. After removal of 3 bases from V and 2 bases from J, the junction contained 2 bases not matched to a gene. The CDR3 protein is CASSFGTGGNYGYTF. The CDR3 coding sequence is TGTGCCAGCAGCTTTGGGACAGGGGGGAACTATGGCTACACCTTC.

The chain employs TRBV7-8 and TRBJ2-7; TRBD1 matches 9 bases. The CDR3 extends over 15 amino acids. Germline lookup yields CDR1 SGHVS and CDR2 FQNEAQ. The V and J ends lost 5 bases and 4 bases, in that order; junction bases with no gene match: 9. The CDR3 DNA reads as TGTGCCAGCAGCCCAGGACAGGGGAATATGTACGAGCAGTACTTC. Amino acid sequence: CASSPGQGNMYEQYF.

The chain has TRBV6-6 and TRBJ2-7; D is undetermined. Germline V gene lookup returns CDR1 MNHNY and CDR2 SVGAGI (reference sequence). The germline V and J ends were trimmed by 4 bases and 4 bases, with 11 bases remaining between them. The CDR3 has 13 amino acids. Here the CDR3 reads CASSSARSYEQYF. The CDR3, as DNA: TGTGCCAGCAGTTCGGCCCGCTCTTACGAGCAGTACTTC.

The rearrangement uses TRBV7-9 and TRBJ1-2, with TRBD1 identical over 10 bases. Germline V lookup: CDR1 SEHNR, CDR2 FQNEAQ (reference sequence). V was pared by 3 bases and J by 1 base, with 5 bases of the junction left unmatched. The CDR3 consists of 16 residues. The CDR3, as DNA: TGTGCCAGCAGCTTCCCCGGGACAGGGGATAACTATGGCTACACCTTC. Amino acids: CASSFPGTGDNYGYTF.

The table lists this clone with a count of one. The gene calls are TRBV5-1 and TRBJ1-1, with D tentatively TRBD1 (6 bases). Trimming left V 2 bases short and J 0 bases short, with 17 bases between. The CDR3 has 17 residues. CDR1 SGHRS and CDR2 YFSETQ come from the germline V gene. The DNA for the CDR3 is TGCGCCAGCAGCTTTGAATCCACAGGGATCATGAACACTGAAGCTTTCTTT. Protein: CASSFESTGIMNTEAFF.

V usage is TRBV27 and J usage is TRBJ2-5; 9 positions agree with TRBD1. Unmatched junction bases numbered 17, after V lost 5 bases and J lost 4 bases. This CDR3 has 18 residues. The germline gives CDR1 MNHEY, CDR2 SMNVEV (reference sequence). The CDR3 bases are TGTGCCAGCAGTAGTTTTAGGACCGCGACAGGGGGTCCAGAGACCCAGTACTTC. Translating gives CASSSFRTATGGPETQYF.

The chain couples TRBV5-6 to TRBJ1-1, with 9 bases matching TRBD1. This CDR3 has 15 amino acids. After removal of 3 bases from V and 6 bases from J, the junction contained 9 bases not matched to a gene. Per the germline V gene, CDR1 is SGHDT and CDR2 is YYEEEE. As DNA, the CDR3 is TGTGCCAGCAGCTCGATGGACAGGGGAATAGCTGAAGCTTTCTTT. It codes for CASSSMDRGIAEAFF.

The chain combines TRBV9 with TRBJ1-2; the D gene is possibly TRBD1 (6 bases). Trimming shortened V by 4 bases and J by 1 base, and 17 bases separated the two germline ends. The CDR3 consists of 16 residues. The germline V gene has CDR1 SGDLS and CDR2 YYNGEE. The CDR3 protein is CASSPPRGEGNYGYTF. The CDR3 bases are TGTGCCAGCAGCCCGCCGAGGGGGGAGGGTAACTATGGCTACACCTTC.

V usage is TRBV4-1 and J usage is TRBJ2-7; D might be TRBD1 or TRBD2, each matching 5 bases. The CDR3 length is 20 residues. Trimming stripped 0 bases from V and 0 bases from J, with 24 bases between. The V gene's germline CDR1 is MGHRA and CDR2 YSYEKL. CDR3 protein: CASSQETPGTLNGPSYEQYF. CDR3 DNA: TGCGCCAGCAGCCAAGAGACCCCCGGGACGTTAAATGGTCCCTCCTACGAGCAGTACTTC.